Below, 23 T cell receptor beta chains from the same sample are listed, as sequenced in a study of shared clonotypes between healthy human individuals. Only in-frame clones appear in the TCRdb table, and some are missing; sequencing was by immunoSEQ multiplex PCR. The sample holds some 580,000 clones, more than 95% seen once. The sequenced sample was naive CD4+ T cells sorted from blood. Subset defined: CD45RA+ positively selected. These receptors were taken from a woman in her 30s in good health.

The chain recombines TRBV28 with TRBJ1-5; D is undetermined. Germline CDR1 reads MDHEN; CDR2 reads SYDVKM. The CDR3 has 15 amino acids. V lost 5 bases and J 5 bases, leaving 16 bases between the germline ends. The CDR3: CASSLDLGIDQPQHF. The CDR3, as DNA: TGTGCCAGCAGTCTCGACTTAGGGATCGATCAGCCCCAGCATTTT.

Notes on this clone: Within the sample, other DNA sequences also encode this same CDR3. The V gene is TRBV6-5, the J gene TRBJ2-1, with 7 positions matching TRBD1. The CDR3 covers 14 residues. In germline, CDR1 is MNHEY, CDR2 SVGAGI. The V and J ends lost 5 bases and 7 bases, in that order; junction bases with no gene match: 8. For the CDR3, the DNA is TGTGCCAGCAGTCGGGACAGAACACGGAATGAGCAGTTCTTC. Translated: CASSRDRTRNEQFF.

This rearrangement joins TRBV5-1 to TRBJ2-7, with TRBD2 identical over 8 bases. CDR1 is SGHRS and CDR2 is YFSETQ in the germline V gene. CDR3 length equals 20 residues. V lost 2 bases to trimming and J lost 4 bases; unmatched junction nucleotides: 23. CDR3: CASSFQRGTVTSGTRYEQYF. The CDR3 region has the DNA TGCGCCAGCAGCTTTCAACGAGGGACGGTTACTAGCGGAACGCGTTACGAGCAGTACTTC.

The rearrangement joins TRBV6-1 to TRBJ2-7; unclear D gene. This CDR3 is built from 15 residues. Germline V gene data show CDR1 as MNHNS and CDR2 as SASEGT. Trimming took 5 bases from V and 0 from J, leaving 14 bases between them. The CDR3 nucleotides read TGTGCCAGCAGTCCCGGACGGAGAAGCTCCTACGAGCAGTACTTC. As protein: CASSPGRRSSYEQYF.

The rearrangement joins TRBV6-1 to TRBJ1-5; D unclear. Trimming shortened V by 8 bases and J by 2 bases, and 10 bases separated the two germline ends. The CDR3 length is 13 residues. The germline CDR1 and CDR2 sequences are MNHNS and SASEGT. CDR3 residues: CASLGFRNQPQHF. The CDR3 nucleotides read TGTGCCAGCCTGGGTTTCCGCAATCAGCCCCAGCATTTT.

This chain links TRBV30 with TRBJ2-3; D is perhaps TRBD2 (6 bases). The CDR3 runs 15 residues. Trimming removed 1 base at V and 6 bases at J, with 17 bases between. Germline V lookup: CDR1 GTSNPN, CDR2 SVGIG (reference sequence). The CDR3 region has the DNA TGTGCCTGGAGTGCGGCGGGACGGCCGGGGGATACGCAGTATTTT. Amino acids: CAWSAAGRPGDTQYF.

This clone was seen just once. The CDR3 protein is CASSQVIMAPTAVYEQYF. CDR3 in DNA: TGCGCCAGCAGCCAAGTGATCATGGCCCCGACAGCCGTCTACGAGCAGTACTTC. The rearrangement uses TRBV4-1 and TRBJ2-7; D perhaps matches TRBD1 (5 bases). CDR1 is MGHRA and CDR2 is YSYEKL in the germline V gene. Trimming cost V 1 base and J 3 bases, with 22 bases left between them. The CDR3 covers 18 residues.

This clone was found once. The V and J genes are TRBV28 and TRBJ2-1; D is perhaps TRBD1 or TRBD2 (7 bases each). CDR1 and CDR2 (germline): MDHEN, SYDVKM. This CDR3 spans 15 amino acids. V lost 8 bases and J 4 bases, leaving 18 bases between the germline ends. CDR3 region: CASEGAGVPYNEQFF. In nucleotides, the CDR3 is TGTGCCAGCGAGGGGGCGGGAGTACCTTACAATGAGCAGTTCTTC.

This chain links TRBV7-6 with TRBJ2-5; no clear D. Germline loops: CDR1 SGHVS, CDR2 FNYEAQ. V was shortened by 5 bases and J by 2 bases, with 15 bases between the two germline ends. This CDR3 contains 15 residues. For the CDR3, the DNA is TGTGCCAGCAGCCCCATATGGCAGAAGCAAGAGACCCAGTACTTC. It codes for CASSPIWQKQETQYF.

This clone has a single count. This chain connects TRBV11-2 to TRBJ2-1, with 8 bases identical to TRBD1. The CDR3 length is 16 residues. Germline assignment: CDR1 SGHAT and CDR2 FQNNGV. Trimming at V came to 4 bases and at J to 5 bases, leaving 10 bases not matched to a gene. The CDR3 here is CASSSQGAGAHNEQFF. DNA for the CDR3: TGTGCCAGCAGCTCGCAGGGGGCTGGGGCCCACAATGAGCAGTTCTTC.

The J gene is TRBJ2-7, the V gene TRBV2; tentative D call: TRBD2 (5 bases). Trimming pared 6 bases from V and 7 bases from J, leaving 16 bases between. CDR3 length equals 13 residues. Germline V gene lookup returns CDR1 SNHLY and CDR2 FYNNEI. The CDR3 loop is CASRTFSAREQYF. The CDR3 nucleotides read TGTGCCAGCAGGACTTTTAGCGCGCGAGAGCAGTACTTC.

V and J are TRBV7-8 and TRBJ2-7, with D perhaps given as TRBD1 or TRBD2 (5 bases each). The germline CDR1 and CDR2 sequences are SGHVS and FQNEAQ. V was cut by 7 bases and J by 0 bases, with 10 bases left in between. CDR3 length: 13 residues. CDR3 region: CASTGLSSYEQYF. CDR3 nucleotides: TGTGCCAGCACGGGGCTAAGCTCCTACGAGCAGTACTTC.

The rearrangement joins TRBV18 to TRBJ2-7, with D perhaps TRBD1 (5 bases). Germline lookup yields CDR1 KGHSH and CDR2 LQKENI. With 6 bases removed from V and 5 bases from J, the gap between germline ends came to 14 bases. CDR3 length equals 13 residues. CDR3 in DNA: TGTGCCAGCTCGGATCCAGGGTATGACGAGCAGTACTTC. This sequence encodes CASSDPGYDEQYF.

The CDR3 sequence is CASRRTGDQGPQHF. In DNA, the CDR3 is TGCGCCAGCAGGCGGACAGGGGACCAAGGACCCCAGCATTTT. The V gene is TRBV10-2, the J gene TRBJ1-5; 9 bases map to TRBD1. Germline CDR1 is WSHSY and CDR2 is SAAADI. CDR3 length: 14 residues. Unmatched junction bases numbered 10, after V lost 6 bases and J lost 10 bases.

The chain combines TRBV29-1 with TRBJ2-1; tentatively, D is TRBD2 (5 bases). Germline V lookup: CDR1 SQVTM, CDR2 ANQGSEA. Trimming removed 4 bases from V and 8 bases from J, with 12 bases in between. This CDR3 region has 12 residues. DNA for the CDR3: TGCAGCGTTGTAGGACTTTTCGATGAGCAGTTCTTC. Its translation is CSVVGLFDEQFF.

The J gene is TRBJ2-1, the V gene TRBV7-9; 7 bases map to TRBD2. Trimming removed 3 bases from V and 9 bases from J; junction bases left unmatched: 8. The CDR3 totals 14 residues. Germline-derived CDR1 and CDR2 are SEHNR and FQNEAQ (reference sequence). The chain's CDR3 is CASSFPIPGGEQFF. CDR3 nucleotides: TGTGCCAGCAGCTTCCCGATCCCGGGGGGTGAGCAGTTCTTC. Complete variable domain (other parts from reference TRBV7-9 and TRBJ2-1): DTGVSQNPRHKITKRGQNVTFRCDPISEHNRLYWYRQTLGQGPEFLTYFQNEAQLEKSRLLSDRFSAERPKGSFSTLEIQRTEQGDSAMYLCASSFPIPGGEQFFGPGTRLTVL.

The chain links TRBV19 to TRBJ1-5; D is undetermined. From germline, CDR1 is LNHDA and CDR2 SQIVND (reference sequence). CDR3 size: 18 residues. Trimming shortened V by 7 bases and J by 5 bases, and 27 bases separated the two germline ends. CDR3 protein: CASKNSFWLSSPYQPQHF. In DNA, the CDR3 is TGTGCCAGTAAGAACTCCTTTTGGTTGTCATCACCCTATCAGCCCCAGCATTTT.

The chain is built from TRBV7-2 and TRBJ1-1; D might be TRBD1 (5 bases). V lost 2 bases, J lost 3 bases, and 10 bases lay in between. Germline V CDR1 and CDR2: SGHTA, FQGNSA. The CDR3 spans 14 residues. CDR3 DNA sequence: TGTGCCAGCAGCTTAAACGGGGGGGACACTGAAGCTTTCTTT. It encodes CASSLNGGDTEAFF.

The V and J genes are TRBV27 and TRBJ2-2; 8 bases align to TRBD2. The CDR3 runs to 16 residues. CDR1 and CDR2 from the germline V gene are MNHEY and SMNVEV (reference sequence). V shed 3 bases and J 3 bases; nucleotides not matched to a gene: 6. The DNA of the CDR3 is TGTGCCAGCAGTTTGCCCAGCGGGAGAGACACCGGGGAGCTGTTTTTT. Protein sequence: CASSLPSGRDTGELFF.

This rearrangement joins TRBV7-9 to TRBJ2-5; D might be TRBD1 (6 bases). Germline assignment: CDR1 SEHNR and CDR2 FQNEAQ (reference sequence). The length of the CDR3 is 14 residues. The germline V and J ends were trimmed by 5 bases and 4 bases, with 14 bases remaining between them. The DNA of the CDR3 is TGTGCCAGCAGCCAAAGACAGGAAGGAGAGACCCAGTACTTC. The encoded protein is CASSQRQEGETQYF. Full variable domain (outside the CDR3, taken from reference TRBV7-9 and TRBJ2-5): DTGVSQNPRHKITKRGQNVTFRCDPISEHNRLYWYRQTLGQGPEFLTYFQNEAQLEKSRLLSDRFSAERPKGSFSTLEIQRTEQGDSAMYLCASSQRQEGETQYFGPGTRLLVL.

The chain carries TRBV4-1 and TRBJ2-3; 7 bases match TRBD1. CDR1 is MGHRA, CDR2 YSYEKL, per germline. Trimming at V came to 3 bases and at J to 4 bases, leaving 10 bases not matched to a gene. The CDR3 is 16 residues long. CDR3 loop: CASSHPPDRFADTQYF. CDR3 bases: TGCGCCAGCAGCCACCCCCCGGACAGGTTTGCAGATACGCAGTATTTT.

This sequence joins TRBV28 and TRBJ2-3; TRBD2 aligns across 12 bases. The CDR3 runs to 14 residues. Germline lookup yields CDR1 MDHEN and CDR2 SYDVKM. Losses at the gene ends were 5 bases for V and 4 bases for J; bases not matched to a gene: 1. The CDR3 coding sequence is TGTGCCAGCAGTACTAGCGGGAGGCCAGATACGCAGTATTTT. It codes for CASSTSGRPDTQYF.

This chain uses TRBV5-1 with TRBJ2-3, with TRBD2 matching over 13 bases. V lost 0 bases and J lost 1; bases outside the gene matches: 5. This CDR3 region has 18 residues. The germline gives CDR1 SGHRS, CDR2 YFSETQ. The CDR3 DNA follows: TGCGCCAGCAGCTTGGCCGGGACTAGCGGGATGGGCACAGATACGCAGTATTTT. Amino acid sequence: CASSLAGTSGMGTDTQYF.